This T cell receptor (beta chain) was recovered during a study of blood T cell repertoires in COVID-19 (TCRdb year 2020). For context, the study as a whole: Samples from collaborators originated in the United States, Italy and Spain and spanned both the acute and convalescent phases of COVID-19. The prospective study material was composed of cDNA or gDNA derived from T cells, B-cell-depleted T cells, or PBMCs. Deeply sampled blood TCRbeta repertoires from subjects exposed to, actively infected with, or recovered from COVID-19 were included in the dataset. A freely available public database, intended as a resource for researchers studying the immune response to SARS-CoV-2, is where the repertoires were released. Samples came from the ongoing ImmuneRACE study (first 160 participants) plus 1,254 subjects from 6 global collaborators. Nearly every sample came with metadata listing a de-identified subject ID, COVID-19 status, age in years and sex. Where HLA class I and class II types were available, the types were taken from metadata supplied by the sample provider, not from assay-based typing. Broad study findings and their caveats: The amount of clinical and demographic metadata varied by source and participant and was provided uncurated.

TCRbeta CDR3 regions were amplified from genomic DNA by means of the immunoSEQ Assay, a bias-controlled multiplex PCR. From the authors' description of their analysis: Within the assay, amplification of reference gene primers was used to estimate how many nucleated cells each sample contained. To quantify the absolute abundance of each unique TCRbeta CDR3 rearrangement, sequence reads were collapsed and filtered. Productive Simpson clonality was computed per sample as the square root of Simpson's diversity index over productive rearrangements. TCRdb provides this immuneACCESS table in a form limited to in-frame rearrangements. Some clones are lacking; in checked studies, under half of them reflect an unresolved V gene, and why the rest are absent is not known. That table gives V, J and clone size, and the DNA gave D and trimming. For this sample the table gives 160,000 or so clones, of which 81% were detected only once. Jointly, the top ten make up roughly 5% of the sample.

V and J are trimmed by 2 bases and 16 bases, and the gene matches miss 9 bases of the junction. For CDR1 and CDR2, the germline V gene lists SNHLY and FYNNEI. The CDR3 runs 14 residues from the cysteine to the phenylalanine. The read is trimmed to its CDR3 DNA, 42 bases read in frame from base 1. In the prospective study, participants were about 18 to 95 years old, resided in about two dozen geographic areas of the United States, and were enrolled through a virtual design. Cohort assignment in the prospective study relied on participant-reported clinical history from a screening survey and a study questionnaire. In the prospective study, mobile phlebotomists collected whole blood, serum and a nasopharyngeal or oropharyngeal swab from each participant. Over a roughly 2-month period, participants in the prospective study had the option of providing additional blood draws and questionnaires. Prospective study blood samples were shipped either frozen or at room temperature before DNA extraction.

To note about this clone: Its antigen is still unknown. Per-base qualities were not stored, and no clone one base away is much larger.

The receptor's source is a woman in her thirties or forties with acute COVID-19. Sequencing used PBMCs or T cells enriched from blood (not recorded which). The chain couples TRBV2 to TRBJ2-1; 12 central bases correspond to TRBD2. The CDR3 reads CASSELAGGPLRFF. The DNA sequence reads TGTGCCAGCAGTGAACTAGCGGGAGGGCCGCTACGTTTCTTC.